This is a list of T cell receptor beta chains from one sample in a study of vaccination and CD4 T cells after COVID-19. No antigens are known for them. Using its own MiXCR run on the PCR reads, TCRdb lists one record per CDR3 protein. The table records more than 15,000 distinct CDR3 sequences, approximately 50% of them present only once. The source material was CD4+ T cells from blood, cultured in vitro, sampled before SARS-CoV-2 vaccination. These receptors originate from a human donor who received a COVID-19 vaccine. Each CDR3 is given with its conserved first and last residue. Each record gives: J gene, D gene, V gene, clone size, CDR3 DNA, CDR3 protein. D genes are given only for firm matches. Part of the rows lack a size; the others show once, few, many or a class for expanded clones.

J: TRBJ1-2
D: TRBD1
V: TRBV28
size: .
DNA: TGTGCCAGCACCCCAGGGGGCCTTAACTATGGCTACACCTTC
CDR3: CASTPGGLNYGYTF

J: TRBJ2-7
D: TRBD1
V: TRBV6-1
size: few
DNA: TGTGCCAGCAGTACCCGGGACAGGGGGCTCAGCGAGCAGTACTTC
CDR3: CASSTRDRGLSEQYF

J: TRBJ1-1
D: .
V: TRBV19
size: .
DNA: TGTGCCAGCCGCCCCACAACAAGTCGCACTGAAGCTTTCTTT
CDR3: CASRPTTSRTEAFF

J: TRBJ1-6
D: .
V: TRBV9
size: .
DNA: TGTGCCAGCGGGCGGAAGGCCAGCAAGGAGAATTCACCCCTCCACTTT
CDR3: CASGRKASKENSPLHF

J: TRBJ1-5
D: .
V: TRBV10-3
size: few
DNA: TGTGCCATCAGTGAGAAGGAAGGGGAGGGTCAGCCCCAGCATTTT
CDR3: CAISEKEGEGQPQHF

J: TRBJ1-1
D: .
V: TRBV7-9
size: few
DNA: TGTGCCAGCAGCTATGTGGGGGGGCGGGTGAACACTGAAGCTTTCTTT
CDR3: CASSYVGGRVNTEAFF

J: TRBJ1-5
D: .
V: TRBV10-2
size: .
DNA: TGCGCCAGCAGTGGGCGGACCGGAACCCAGCATTTT
CDR3: CASSGRTGTQHF

J: TRBJ1-6
D: .
V: TRBV11-3
size: few
DNA: TGTGCCAGCAGCTTAGATACCCCGACACGCGTCCACTTT
CDR3: CASSLDTPTRVHF

J: TRBJ1-6
D: .
V: TRBV28
size: .
DNA: TGTGCCAGCAGTTCGGGGGGACTCCTGGGCAATTCACCCCTCCACTTT
CDR3: CASSSGGLLGNSPLHF

J: TRBJ1-1
D: TRBD1
V: TRBV5-4
size: .
DNA: TGTGCCAGCACCCCGAAAGGGGGCGCTGCCATCCTGAACACTGAAGCTTTCTTT
CDR3: CASTPKGGAAILNTEAFF

J: TRBJ1-4
D: TRBD1
V: TRBV30
size: .
DNA: TGTGCCTGGAGTGTACGGAGGGACAGGGGGCGAGCGTTTTTT
CDR3: CAWSVRRDRGRAFF

J: TRBJ2-3
D: TRBD2
V: TRBV4-2
size: .
DNA: TGTGCCAGCAGCAGCCCCGGGACTAGCGGGGGTAGCACAGATACGCAGTATTTT
CDR3: CASSSPGTSGGSTDTQYF

J: TRBJ1-1
D: .
V: TRBV6-1
size: few
DNA: TGTGCCAGCAGTGTTCAGCCGAACACTGAAGCTTTCTTT
CDR3: CASSVQPNTEAFF

J: TRBJ2-5
D: .
V: TRBV7-2
size: .
DNA: TGTGCCAGCAGCTTACTCACGGGGGTGGAGACCCAGTACTTC
CDR3: CASSLLTGVETQYF

J: TRBJ1-2
D: .
V: TRBV6-1
size: few
DNA: TGTGCCAGCAGACCAACAGGTCTCGATGGCTACACCTTC
CDR3: CASRPTGLDGYTF

J: TRBJ2-2
D: .
V: TRBV24-1
size: few
DNA: TGTGCCACCTACGGACAGAACACCGGGGAGCTGTTTTTT
CDR3: CATYGQNTGELFF

J: TRBJ2-2
D: TRBD1
V: TRBV4-1
size: .
DNA: TGCGCCAGCAGCCAAGTAATCGGCGACAGGGGGCAAAAAGCCGGGGAGCTGTTTTTT
CDR3: CASSQVIGDRGQKAGELFF

J: TRBJ2-5
D: TRBD1
V: TRBV20-1
size: few
DNA: TGCAGTGCTAGAGGACCGACAGGGCCCGAGACCCAGTACTTC
CDR3: CSARGPTGPETQYF

J: TRBJ1-1
D: .
V: TRBV30
size: .
DNA: TGTGCCTGGAGTGTAGCAGGCAACACTGAAGCTTTCTTT
CDR3: CAWSVAGNTEAFF

J: TRBJ1-2
D: .
V: TRBV21-1
size: few
DNA: TGTGCCAGCAGCCCACGTGTCCGTGGCTACACCTTC
CDR3: CASSPRVRGYTF

J: TRBJ1-2
D: .
V: TRBV21-1
size: few
DNA: TGTGCCAGCAGCGCCTACTACCGGGACAGGAATGGCTACACCTTC
CDR3: CASSAYYRDRNGYTF

J: TRBJ2-5
D: .
V: TRBV2
size: few
DNA: TGTGCCAGCAGTGTAACGGAGGGGGCGAGAGAGACCCAGTACTTC
CDR3: CASSVTEGARETQYF

J: TRBJ1-6
D: .
V: TRBV12-3/TRBV12-4
size: .
DNA: TGTGCCAGCAGTTTTAAGGGGCGCCGAGTCTCCTATAATTCACCCCTCCACTTT
CDR3: CASSFKGRRVSYNSPLHF

J: TRBJ1-2
D: TRBD1
V: TRBV12-3/TRBV12-4
size: few
DNA: TGTGCCAGCAGTTTAGCTGGGACAGGGGGTAACTATGGCTACACCTTC
CDR3: CASSLAGTGGNYGYTF

J: TRBJ1-5
D: .
V: TRBV4-1
size: few
DNA: TGCGCCAGCAGCCCCCGACAGGTTACATCCAATCAGCCCCAGCATTTT
CDR3: CASSPRQVTSNQPQHF

J: TRBJ1-5
D: .
V: TRBV2
size: .
DNA: TGTGCCAGCAGTGAAGCGCAGAGCAATCAGCCCCAGCATTTT
CDR3: CASSEAQSNQPQHF

J: TRBJ1-2
D: .
V: TRBV6-1
size: few
DNA: TGTGCCAGCAGGGACTATGGCTACACCTTC
CDR3: CASRDYGYTF

J: TRBJ2-5
D: TRBD2
V: TRBV20-1
size: few
DNA: TGCAGTGCTAGAGACTTAGCGGGGGGGCTCGAGACCCAGTACTTC
CDR3: CSARDLAGGLETQYF

J: TRBJ2-1
D: .
V: TRBV7-8
size: once
DNA: TGTGCCAGCAGCTTATCCCTTGGGCCCTACAATGAGCAGTTCTTC
CDR3: CASSLSLGPYNEQFF

J: TRBJ1-6
D: .
V: TRBV6-1
size: few
DNA: TGTGCCAGCACCTGGAGTGAGGGTGGTGATTCACCCCTCCACTTT
CDR3: CASTWSEGGDSPLHF

J: TRBJ2-5
D: .
V: TRBV10-3
size: once
DNA: TGTGCCATCAGTGAGTCGCCGACGGGAACGCAAAGGGAGACCCAGTACTTC
CDR3: CAISESPTGTQRETQYF

J: TRBJ2-7
D: TRBD2
V: TRBV7-2
size: few
DNA: TGTGCCAGCAGCTTAGGGTTCCCTAGCGGGGGGTCGAGGGAGCAGTACTTC
CDR3: CASSLGFPSGGSREQYF

J: TRBJ1-1
D: .
V: TRBV30
size: .
DNA: TGTGCCTGGAGTCTTGAGGGAAGGGCCACTGAAGCTTTCTTT
CDR3: CAWSLEGRATEAFF

J: TRBJ2-5
D: .
V: TRBV24-1
size: .
DNA: TGTGCCACCAGTGATTTGAGGGGCGGAGAGACCCAGTACTTC
CDR3: CATSDLRGGETQYF

J: TRBJ2-7
D: .
V: TRBV10-3
size: .
DNA: TGTGCCATCAGTGAGTTTCTGGACAGTGGGAACGAGCAGTACTTC
CDR3: CAISEFLDSGNEQYF

J: TRBJ1-4
D: TRBD1
V: TRBV27
size: .
DNA: TGTGCCAGCCGTACCCATCGGGACAGGAATGAAAAACTGTTTTTT
CDR3: CASRTHRDRNEKLFF

J: TRBJ2-3
D: .
V: TRBV7-9
size: .
DNA: TGTGCCAGCAGCTTGGAGGGACAATCCACAGATACGCAGTATTTT
CDR3: CASSLEGQSTDTQYF

J: TRBJ2-1
D: .
V: TRBV7-3
size: .
DNA: TGTGCCAGCAGCCGACTCGGGGGCTCTGAGCAGTTCTTC
CDR3: CASSRLGGSEQFF

J: TRBJ1-3
D: .
V: TRBV7-9
size: .
DNA: TGTGCCAGCAGCTTAGCAGGGAGTGGAAACACCATATATTTT
CDR3: CASSLAGSGNTIYF

J: TRBJ1-6
D: .
V: TRBV5-8
size: .
DNA: TGTGCCAGCAGCGCCAAAGGGAAGGGTTCACCCCTCCACTTT
CDR3: CASSAKGKGSPLHF

J: TRBJ2-5
D: .
V: TRBV2
size: .
DNA: TGTGCCAGCAGTAATCTCGCCGGGACCGGCGGAGAGACCCAGTACTTC
CDR3: CASSNLAGTGGETQYF

J: TRBJ1-1
D: .
V: TRBV7-3
size: .
DNA: TGTGCCAGCAGCTTAACATCTCCAGACTTGAACACTGAAGCTTTCTTT
CDR3: CASSLTSPDLNTEAFF

J: TRBJ2-7
D: TRBD2
V: TRBV5-1
size: .
DNA: TGCGCCAGCAGCACGGACGTGGGACTAGCGGTAGTAGGCGAGCAGTACTTC
CDR3: CASSTDVGLAVVGEQYF

J: TRBJ1-2
D: .
V: TRBV6-5
size: few
DNA: TGTGCCAGCAGTTACTCAGGGCAGAGCGGCTACACCTTC
CDR3: CASSYSGQSGYTF

J: TRBJ2-2
D: .
V: TRBV29-1
size: .
DNA: TGCAGCGTTGGGCAGGGCGGTGGCACCGGGGAGCTGTTTTTT
CDR3: CSVGQGGGTGELFF

J: TRBJ2-1
D: .
V: TRBV19
size: .
DNA: TGTGCCAGTAGTAGAGCGGGGACAGGAGTCGGCTACAATGAGCAGTTCTTC
CDR3: CASSRAGTGVGYNEQFF

J: TRBJ1-1
D: TRBD1
V: TRBV19
size: few
DNA: TGTGCCAGCCAAAGCGGACAGGGCCTTGAAGCTTTCTTT
CDR3: CASQSGQGLEAFF

J: TRBJ2-5
D: .
V: TRBV21-1
size: .
DNA: TGTGCCAGCAGCAGGACGACGGTCCAAGAGACCCAGTACTTC
CDR3: CASSRTTVQETQYF

J: TRBJ1-5
D: TRBD1
V: TRBV24-1
size: .
DNA: TGTGCCACCAGTGATCCCGGGGGACAGGGGAACCAGCATTTT
CDR3: CATSDPGGQGNQHF

J: TRBJ1-1
D: TRBD1
V: TRBV6-1
size: few
DNA: TGTGCCAGCAGCTCGGGACAGCCATACACTGAAGCTTTCTTT
CDR3: CASSSGQPYTEAFF

J: TRBJ2-1
D: .
V: TRBV10-1
size: few
DNA: TGCGCCAGCAGTGAACCCCCAGGGGAGGGCGAGCAGTTCTTC
CDR3: CASSEPPGEGEQFF

J: TRBJ1-1
D: TRBD1
V: TRBV29-1
size: .
DNA: TGCAGCGTAGACCGGACAGGGGGATCTGAAGCTTTCTTT
CDR3: CSVDRTGGSEAFF

J: TRBJ1-6
D: .
V: TRBV21-1
size: few
DNA: TGTGCCAGCAGCAAAGTTACAGGGAGTAATTCACCCCTCCACTTT
CDR3: CASSKVTGSNSPLHF

J: TRBJ2-3
D: .
V: TRBV6-1
size: .
DNA: TGTGCCAGCAGCCCTAGGACTACCCTATCAACAGATACGCAGTATTTT
CDR3: CASSPRTTLSTDTQYF

J: TRBJ2-1
D: .
V: TRBV19
size: .
DNA: TGTGCCAGTAGTATACAGGGGAACTCCTACAATGAGCAGTTCTTC
CDR3: CASSIQGNSYNEQFF